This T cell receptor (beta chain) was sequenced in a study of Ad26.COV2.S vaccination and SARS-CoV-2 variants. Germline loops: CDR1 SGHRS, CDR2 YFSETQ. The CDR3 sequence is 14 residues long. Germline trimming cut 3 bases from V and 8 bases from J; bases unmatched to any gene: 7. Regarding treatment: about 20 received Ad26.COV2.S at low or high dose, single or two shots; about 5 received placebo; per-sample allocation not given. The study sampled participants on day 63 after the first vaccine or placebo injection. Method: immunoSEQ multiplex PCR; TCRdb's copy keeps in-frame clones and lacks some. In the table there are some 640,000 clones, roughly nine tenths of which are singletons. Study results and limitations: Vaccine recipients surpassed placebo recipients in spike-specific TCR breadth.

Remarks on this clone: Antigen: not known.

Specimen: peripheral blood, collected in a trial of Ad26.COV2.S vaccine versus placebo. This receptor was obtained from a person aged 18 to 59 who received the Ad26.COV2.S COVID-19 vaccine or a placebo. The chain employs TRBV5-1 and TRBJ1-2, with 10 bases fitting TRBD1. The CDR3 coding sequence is TGCGCCAGCAGCTCTGACAGGGGGCGAAGGGGCTACACCTTC. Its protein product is CASSSDRGRRGYTF.